The 16 T cell receptor beta chains presented below share a single source sample, sequenced in a study of cytomegalovirus exposure and HLA in healthy donors. A multiplex PCR was run with 60 Vbeta primers and 13 Jbeta primers. TCRdb's copy holds only in-frame clones and misses some; the assay was immunoSEQ multiplex PCR. The profile shows around 120,000 clones, more than 60% of them singletons. Sequencing input: PBMCs. The receptors stem from a woman between 40 and 50 years old in good health and CMV-seropositive.

CDR3 residues: CASSVSGTGLAEAFF. The CDR3 bases are TGTGCCAGCAGCGTCTCCGGGACAGGGTTGGCTGAAGCTTTCTTT. The chain employs TRBV9 and TRBJ1-1, with 9 nucleotides matching TRBD1. Germline V CDR1 and CDR2: SGDLS, YYNGEE. This CDR3 comprises 15 residues. Losses at the gene ends were 2 bases for V and 6 bases for J; bases not matched to a gene: 8.

The V and J genes are TRBV6-9 and TRBJ1-3; D call uncertain. This CDR3 comprises 15 residues. Trimming shortened V by 9 bases and J by 0 bases, and 15 bases separated the two germline ends. Per germline, CDR1 MNHGY and CDR2 SVAAGI. As DNA, the CDR3 is TGTGCCAGGCGTAGAGAAGGAGCCTCTGGAAACACCATATATTTT. This translates into CARRREGASGNTIYF.

The rearrangement joins TRBV4-3 to TRBJ2-4; 8 nucleotides match TRBD2. The CDR3 has 15 residues. Per germline, CDR1 LGHNA and CDR2 YSLEER. The trim removed 3 bases at V and 3 bases at J, leaving 4 bases unmatched. The CDR3 coding sequence is TGCGCCAGCAGCCAGGGCGGGGGGAACAAAAACATTCAGTACTTC. This translates into CASSQGGGNKNIQYF.

This sequence joins TRBV9 and TRBJ2-2, with 9 bases that match TRBD2. This CDR3 has 16 residues. The trim removed 0 bases at V and 3 bases at J, leaving 3 bases unmatched. In germline, CDR1 is SGDLS, CDR2 YYNGEE. The CDR3 loop is CASSVDPSGDTGELFF. The CDR3 DNA reads as TGTGCCAGCAGCGTAGATCCTAGCGGGGACACCGGGGAGCTGTTTTTT. Full variable domain (outside the CDR3, taken from reference TRBV9 and TRBJ2-2): DSGVTQTPKHLITATGQRVTLRCSPRSGDLSVYWYQQSLDQGLQFLIQYYNGEERAKGNILERFSAQQFPDLHSELNLSSLELGDSALYFCASSVDPSGDTGELFFGEGSRLTVL.

V is TRBV14 and J is TRBJ2-6; D is undetermined. Germline V gene sequence: CDR1 SGHDN, CDR2 FVKESK. Trimming pared 1 base from V and 0 bases from J, leaving 4 bases between. CDR3 length: 15 amino acids. CDR3 nucleotides: TGTGCCAGCAGCCAAGGTCGCTCTGGGGCCAACGTCCTGACTTTC. Its protein product is CASSQGRSGANVLTF. Combining the CDR3 with reference TRBV14 and TRBJ2-6 gives the whole variable domain EAGVTQFPSHSVIEKGQTVTLRCDPISGHDNLYWYRRVMGKEIKFLLHFVKESKQDESGMPNNRFLAERTGGTYSTLKVQPAELEDSGVYFCASSQGRSGANVLTFGAGSRLTVL.

V usage is TRBV6-1 and J usage is TRBJ2-5, with D uncertain. The CDR3 sequence is 15 residues long. V was trimmed by 2 bases and J by 5 bases, leaving 15 bases between them. The germline gives CDR1 MNHNS, CDR2 SASEGT. The CDR3 DNA is TGTGCCAGCAGTGAAAGGTCAGGCCTTACGGAGACCCAGTACTTC. It yields the protein CASSERSGLTETQYF.

The chain's CDR3 is CASSMGLAYEQYF. The CDR3 coding sequence is TGTGCCAGTAGTATGGGACTAGCCTACGAGCAGTACTTC. J is TRBJ2-7 and V is TRBV19, with 8 bases fitting TRBD2. Trimming cost V 3 bases and J 2 bases; bases outside gene matches: 0. CDR1 and CDR2 (germline): LNHDA, SQIVND (reference sequence). The CDR3 has 13 amino acids.

V is TRBV30 and J is TRBJ2-7, with 11 bases identical to TRBD1. The CDR3 totals 15 residues. In germline, CDR1 is GTSNPN, CDR2 SVGIG (reference sequence). The V gene end was trimmed by 2 bases and the J gene end by 1 base; junction bases not matched to a gene: 4. This CDR3 reads CAWSLGTGGSYEQYF. DNA of the CDR3: TGTGCCTGGAGTTTAGGGACAGGGGGATCCTACGAGCAGTACTTC.

A single count supports this clone. The V and J genes are TRBV19 and TRBJ2-3; TRBD2 is a possible D gene (6 bases). The CDR3 extends over 15 amino acids. Trimming took 4 bases from V and 0 from J, leaving 11 bases between them. In germline, CDR1 is LNHDA, CDR2 SQIVND (reference sequence). The CDR3 loop is CASSTSRESTDTQYF. In nucleotides, the CDR3 is TGTGCCAGTAGTACGTCCCGGGAGAGCACAGATACGCAGTATTTT.

The V gene is TRBV6-5, the J gene TRBJ1-1; 11 bases are shared with TRBD1. V was pared by 0 bases and J by 11 bases, with 11 bases of the junction left unmatched. This CDR3 has 16 residues. Germline CDR1 MNHEY, CDR2 SVGAGI. The CDR3 loop is CASSYSVGQGVWGAFF. The CDR3 nucleotides are TGTGCCAGCAGTTACTCGGTGGGACAGGGGGTATGGGGGGCTTTCTTT.

The rearrangement joins TRBV2 to TRBJ2-1, with 14 bases lining up with TRBD2. The CDR3 runs to 15 residues. V was clipped by 1 base and J by 9 bases; unmatched bases: 2. Germline lookup yields CDR1 SNHLY and CDR2 FYNNEI. The DNA for the CDR3 is TGTGCCAGCAGTGAAGGACTAGCGGGAGGGGTTGAGCAGTTCTTC. This gives the protein CASSEGLAGGVEQFF.

J is TRBJ2-7 and V is TRBV7-9; 7 bases line up with TRBD1. The CDR3 contains 14 residues. Germline V lookup: CDR1 SEHNR, CDR2 FQNEAQ (reference sequence). Trimming removed 5 bases from V and 6 bases from J; junction bases left unmatched: 10. The CDR3 loop reads CASSTGQIPLEQYF. CDR3 DNA sequence: TGTGCCAGCAGCACGGGACAGATTCCCCTCGAGCAGTACTTC.

The chain couples TRBV15 to TRBJ1-5; maybe TRBD1 (6 bases). Trimming took off 3 bases at V and 7 bases at J, with 13 bases between the two ends. The CDR3 has 14 amino acids. Per the germline V gene, CDR1 is LNHNV and CDR2 is YYDKDF (reference sequence). CDR3 sequence: CATSSPQGGQPQHF. CDR3 sequence (DNA): TGTGCCACCAGCAGCCCACAGGGTGGGCAGCCCCAGCATTTT. The full variable domain, with the rest looked up from reference TRBV15 and TRBJ1-5, is DAMVIQNPRYQVTQFGKPVTLSCSQTLNHNVMYWYQQKSSQAPKLLFHYYDKDFNNEADTPDNFQSRRPNTSFCFLDIRSPGLGDTAMYLCATSSPQGGQPQHFGDGTRLSIL.

The chain carries TRBV30 and TRBJ1-3; D is uncertain. Germline loops: CDR1 GTSNPN, CDR2 SVGIG (reference sequence). The CDR3 spans 16 residues. V gave up 0 bases and J gave up 0 bases, with 12 bases separating them. CDR3 bases: TGTGCCTGGAGTGTGAATCCCCCGGGCTCTGGAAACACCATATATTTT. This translates into CAWSVNPPGSGNTIYF.

This clone appeared a few times. The chain employs TRBV7-2 and TRBJ2-7; 10 positions match TRBD1. This CDR3 is built from 15 residues. Germline V gene data show CDR1 as SGHTA and CDR2 as FQGNSA. V trimming: 3 bases; J trimming: 3 bases; junction bases outside the gene matches: 5. The CDR3 bases are TGTGCCAGCAGCTTTGGACAGGGGGGGATCTACGAGCAGTACTTC. Residues: CASSFGQGGIYEQYF.

The V gene is TRBV5-1, the J gene TRBJ2-5, with TRBD2 identical over 13 bases. The germline CDR1 and CDR2 sequences are SGHRS and YFSETQ. Trimming removed 7 bases from V and 5 bases from J; junction bases left unmatched: 8. There are 15 residues in the CDR3. The CDR3 here is CASGTSGGEYETQYF. CDR3 nucleotides: TGCGCCAGCGGTACTAGCGGGGGGGAGTATGAGACCCAGTACTTC.